Listed below are T cell receptor beta chains from one sample, sequenced in a study of T cell responses to AZD1222 COVID-19 vaccine. TCRdb's table, derived via immunoSEQ multiplex PCR, lists solely in-frame clones and lacks some. This table holds approximately 120,000 clones, more than 70% found once. The starting material was peripheral blood, obtained 28 days after the second AZD1222 dose. Every receptor here comes from an adult who received the AZD1222 COVID-19 vaccine. The CDR3 runs from the conserved cysteine through the conserved F or W. A D gene is named only where the DNA matches it firmly. Size is omitted from some rows. Given values are once, few, many or a class for expanded clones.

clone_size: NA
d_call: NA
v_call: TRBV7-2
j_call: TRBJ1-6
cdr3_nt: TGTGCCAGCAGCCGGGACCCGGTACGATATAATTCACCCCTCCACTTT
cdr3_aa: CASSRDPVRYNSPLHF

clone_size: NA
d_call: NA
v_call: TRBV5-1
j_call: TRBJ1-3
cdr3_nt: TGCGCCAGCAGCCCTTCCGGGGGTACTGGAAACACCATATATTTT
cdr3_aa: CASSPSGGTGNTIYF

clone_size: NA
d_call: NA
v_call: TRBV4-1
j_call: TRBJ1-4
cdr3_nt: TGCGCCAGCAGCCAATTCAGGAGTGAAAAACTGTTTTTT
cdr3_aa: CASSQFRSEKLFF

clone_size: NA
d_call: NA
v_call: TRBV7-3
j_call: TRBJ2-3
cdr3_nt: TGTGCCAGCAGCTCCCCCGGCATCTCCAATACGCAGTATTTT
cdr3_aa: CASSSPGISNTQYF

clone_size: NA
d_call: NA
v_call: TRBV18
j_call: TRBJ2-3
cdr3_nt: TGTGCCAGTCCCCGGGCAGGGAGGTCGCTAGGCACAGATACGCAGTATTTT
cdr3_aa: CASPRAGRSLGTDTQYF

clone_size: NA
d_call: NA
v_call: TRBV18
j_call: TRBJ2-7
cdr3_nt: TGTGCCAGCTCACCATCACAGGGTCGTCCCGAGCAGTACTTC
cdr3_aa: CASSPSQGRPEQYF

clone_size: NA
d_call: NA
v_call: TRBV6-5
j_call: TRBJ2-7
cdr3_nt: TGTGCCAGCAGTTACTCAGAGACAGTCTCCTACGAGCAGTACTTC
cdr3_aa: CASSYSETVSYEQYF

clone_size: NA
d_call: NA
v_call: TRBV30
j_call: TRBJ1-1
cdr3_nt: TGTGCCTGGAGTGTACCAGGGAGCACTGAAGCTTTCTTT
cdr3_aa: CAWSVPGSTEAFF

clone_size: NA
d_call: NA
v_call: TRBV25-1
j_call: TRBJ1-3
cdr3_nt: TGTGCCAGCAGTGATGGGGGATTTGGAAACACCATATATTTT
cdr3_aa: CASSDGGFGNTIYF

clone_size: NA
d_call: NA
v_call: TRBV19
j_call: TRBJ1-5
cdr3_nt: TGTGCCAGTAGTATAGGGTCCCGGGACACCATCTATCAGCCCCAGCATTTT
cdr3_aa: CASSIGSRDTIYQPQHF

clone_size: NA
d_call: TRBD1
v_call: TRBV7-2
j_call: TRBJ1-1
cdr3_nt: TGTGCCAGCAGCTTAGGCCAGGGGGCCACTGAAGCTTTCTTT
cdr3_aa: CASSLGQGATEAFF

clone_size: NA
d_call: NA
v_call: TRBV5-5
j_call: TRBJ1-3
cdr3_nt: TGTGCCAGCAGCTTGGCCCAGGGGTCATCTGGAAACACCATATATTTT
cdr3_aa: CASSLAQGSSGNTIYF

clone_size: NA
d_call: TRBD1
v_call: TRBV24-1
j_call: TRBJ2-3
cdr3_nt: TGTGCCACCAGTGATGCTGACAGGGTGGGGCCAGATACGCAGTATTTT
cdr3_aa: CATSDADRVGPDTQYF

clone_size: once
d_call: NA
v_call: TRBV19
j_call: TRBJ1-3
cdr3_nt: TGTGCCAGTAGTATAATGGGATGGAACACCATATATTTT
cdr3_aa: CASSIMGWNTIYF

clone_size: NA
d_call: TRBD1
v_call: TRBV15
j_call: TRBJ2-7
cdr3_nt: TGTGCCACCAGCGAGGGACAGCCTTACGAGCAGTACTTC
cdr3_aa: CATSEGQPYEQYF

clone_size: NA
d_call: NA
v_call: TRBV6-5
j_call: TRBJ2-7
cdr3_nt: TGTGCCAGCGGACGTAACGGGGGAGGCTACGAGCAGTACTTC
cdr3_aa: CASGRNGGGYEQYF

clone_size: NA
d_call: TRBD1
v_call: TRBV27
j_call: TRBJ2-1
cdr3_nt: TGTGCCAGCAGTCAGAGGGACAGGGGGCGAGGCTACAATGAGCAGTTCTTC
cdr3_aa: CASSQRDRGRGYNEQFF

clone_size: NA
d_call: NA
v_call: TRBV18
j_call: TRBJ2-2
cdr3_nt: TGTGCCAGCTCTCCCGACCGATCTCCGGGCACCGGGGAGCTGTTTTTT
cdr3_aa: CASSPDRSPGTGELFF

clone_size: NA
d_call: NA
v_call: TRBV7-9
j_call: TRBJ1-1
cdr3_nt: TGTGCCAGCAGCCATGCGGCCCCGAACACTGAAGCTTTCTTT
cdr3_aa: CASSHAAPNTEAFF

clone_size: NA
d_call: NA
v_call: TRBV5-3
j_call: TRBJ1-2
cdr3_nt: TGTGCCAGAAGCTCAGACAGGAGGGGGTTGGACTATGGCTACACCTTC
cdr3_aa: CARSSDRRGLDYGYTF

clone_size: NA
d_call: NA
v_call: TRBV4-1
j_call: TRBJ1-6
cdr3_nt: TGCGCCAGCAGCCCCTGGGACAATTCACCCCTCCACTTT
cdr3_aa: CASSPWDNSPLHF

clone_size: once
d_call: TRBD2
v_call: TRBV7-2
j_call: TRBJ2-5
cdr3_nt: TGTGCCAGCAGCCCTGAAGGACTAGCCCACCAAGAGACCCAGTACTTC
cdr3_aa: CASSPEGLAHQETQYF

clone_size: NA
d_call: NA
v_call: TRBV28
j_call: TRBJ1-5
cdr3_nt: TGTGCCAGCAGCCTGGGGGTAGGTCAGCCCCAGCATTTT
cdr3_aa: CASSLGVGQPQHF

clone_size: NA
d_call: TRBD2
v_call: TRBV7-3
j_call: TRBJ2-7
cdr3_nt: TGTGCCAGCAGCTTAAATCCCGGGGGGGCCTCCTACGAGCAGTACTTC
cdr3_aa: CASSLNPGGASYEQYF

clone_size: NA
d_call: NA
v_call: TRBV6-1
j_call: TRBJ2-7
cdr3_nt: TGTGCCAGCAGTGAACATGGGGGTCTTGGGCGCGAGCAGTACTTC
cdr3_aa: CASSEHGGLGREQYF

clone_size: NA
d_call: TRBD1
v_call: TRBV11-2
j_call: TRBJ2-1
cdr3_nt: TGTGCCAGCAGCTCGTCGACAGGGGCGACGGATGAGCAGTTCTTC
cdr3_aa: CASSSSTGATDEQFF

clone_size: NA
d_call: TRBD1
v_call: TRBV19
j_call: TRBJ1-6
cdr3_nt: TGTGCCAGTAGTCCGGGACAGGCGAACTCCTATAATTCACCCCTCCACTTT
cdr3_aa: CASSPGQANSYNSPLHF

clone_size: NA
d_call: NA
v_call: TRBV15
j_call: TRBJ1-1
cdr3_nt: TGTGCCACCAGCAGAGTTGTGGGAGCGACTGAAGCTTTCTTT
cdr3_aa: CATSRVVGATEAFF

clone_size: NA
d_call: NA
v_call: TRBV7-9
j_call: TRBJ2-2
cdr3_nt: TGTGCCAGCAGGTATGGCCGGGACACAAGCACCGGGGAGCTGTTTTTT
cdr3_aa: CASRYGRDTSTGELFF

clone_size: NA
d_call: TRBD2
v_call: TRBV3-1/TRBV3-2
j_call: TRBJ2-5
cdr3_nt: TGTGCCAGCAGCCAACTAGCGGGGGGGTGGAAGACCCAGTACTTC
cdr3_aa: CASSQLAGGWKTQYF

clone_size: NA
d_call: NA
v_call: TRBV7-9
j_call: TRBJ1-3
cdr3_nt: TGTGCCAGCAGCTTAGCGTCGGGCCCTGTCTCTGGAAACACCATATATTTT
cdr3_aa: CASSLASGPVSGNTIYF

clone_size: NA
d_call: NA
v_call: TRBV6-5
j_call: TRBJ2-7
cdr3_nt: TGTGCCAGCACTACCGGGACAATATACGAGCAGTACTTC
cdr3_aa: CASTTGTIYEQYF

clone_size: once
d_call: NA
v_call: TRBV3-1/TRBV3-2
j_call: TRBJ1-2
cdr3_nt: TGTGCCAGCAGCCCCAGTGGTGGAAACCCTAACTATGGCTACACCTTC
cdr3_aa: CASSPSGGNPNYGYTF

clone_size: NA
d_call: NA
v_call: TRBV18
j_call: TRBJ2-7
cdr3_nt: TGTGCCAGCTCACCCCGATTGGCGGGACAGCCAACCTACGAGCAGTACTTC
cdr3_aa: CASSPRLAGQPTYEQYF

clone_size: NA
d_call: NA
v_call: TRBV24-1
j_call: TRBJ1-1
cdr3_nt: TGTGCCACGCAATACAGGGACGGCAGGGAAGCTTTCTTT
cdr3_aa: CATQYRDGREAFF

clone_size: NA
d_call: NA
v_call: TRBV28
j_call: TRBJ2-5
cdr3_nt: TGTGCCAGCAGTTCCCCCCTAGGCCAGTACTTC
cdr3_aa: CASSSPLGQYF

clone_size: NA
d_call: TRBD1
v_call: TRBV13
j_call: TRBJ2-2
cdr3_nt: TGTGCCAGCAGCTTAGTCCCGGGACAGGGGGGCACCGGGGAGCTGTTTTTT
cdr3_aa: CASSLVPGQGGTGELFF